This record looks at one TCR beta chain sequence and its context. The sample comes from a study of brain T cells in children with intractable seizures. Time point indicated: blood from clinic visit 5 months post-surgery; TSC patient then seizure free. Clones were read by immunoSEQ multiplex PCR, and TCRdb kept only the in-frame ones, dropping some. The profile shows around 340,000 clones, over 90% of them singletons. This CDR3 spans 14 amino acids. V lost 4 bases to trimming and J lost 2 bases; unmatched junction nucleotides: 5. Germline CDR1 and CDR2: LNHDA and SQIVND (reference sequence). The chain recombines TRBV19 with TRBJ2-7, with 7 bases matching TRBD2. The sequencing used peripheral blood, collected approximately 5 months after surgery. The clonotype comes from a boy younger than two with tuberous sclerosis and intractable seizures. CDR3 bases: TGTGCCAGTAGTACACGACTAGCAACCTACGAGCAGTACTTC. Translating it yields CASSTRLATYEQYF.